This record looks at one TCR beta chain sequence and its context. It has no known antigen specificity. CDR1 and CDR2 were assigned from the germline V gene as MNHNS and SASEGT. For this chain, trimming is 6 bases at the V end and 10 bases at the J end, and the number of junction bases without a gene match is 10. The CDR3 has 14 amino acids, counting the end cysteine and phenylalanine. Of all the DNA, just the CDR3 is kept, 42 bases in frame from base 1. The library was obtained by the immunoSEQ multiplex PCR assay. A mixture of 60 forward primers for TCR Vbeta segments and 13 reverse primers for TCR Jbeta segments was used in the multiplex PCR. The CDR3 region of rearranged TCR beta genes was amplified from genomic DNA by a multiplex PCR assay. The Illumina HiSeq System was used to sequence the amplified TCR beta libraries as 87-base-pair reads. In the authors' own workflow: A later analysis tallied 75 million to 85 million unique TCR beta chains across the roughly 610 repertoires, and around 12 million of those chains were shared by two or more donors. To remove PCR and sequencing errors, raw reads were error-corrected and collapsed into unique sequences using a nearest-neighbor algorithm that merged closely related sequences. CDR3 sequences were aligned to IMGT reference sequences to assign V, D and J gene segments. For a sequence to be retained, a match of at least six nucleotides to both a V gene segment and a J gene segment was required. A rearrangement counted as productive if the CDR3 had no stop codons and remained in frame with V and J, and every other rearrangement counted as non-productive. CDR3 was defined according to IMGT convention as the region running from the second conserved V-encoded cysteine to the conserved J-encoded phenylalanine. The earlier analysis of 500 to 600 of the donors excluded sequences that lacked an unambiguous match to a single V gene segment. An earlier analysis of a few hundred of the donors called V segments functional above 56.7% productive rearrangements and segregating when the between-donor standard deviation exceeded 5%. A statistical classification framework was built to diagnose cytomegalovirus status from the catalog of TCR beta chain sequences. In a later analysis, V and J genes were assigned by comparing TCR nucleotide sequences against IMGT/GENE-DB human TR gene sequences. A later analysis assigned CDR3 sequences and most-parsimonious VDJ recombination scenarios with the TCRdist pipeline. In a later analysis, each TCR beta chain was defined by its CDR3 amino acid sequence together with its V-gene family, and reads without a unique V-gene family were excluded. As a way to deal with suspected cross-contamination and a sequencing artifact, a later analysis dropped nearly 600 nucleotide sequences that were highly shared and had low generation probability. In a later analysis, a clonal expansion index for each public chain was calculated from normalized within-repertoire ranks of inferred template counts. In a later analysis, generation probabilities were computed using a VDJ recombination model fitted to out-of-frame rearrangements, and the results were checked against IGoR. A later analysis scored TCR-TCR, TCR-HLA and TCR-CMV co-occurrence with hypergeometric tests, applying a repertoire-size bias correction to TCR pairs. False discovery rates were estimated in a later analysis by permuting HLA or CMV assignments 20 times. In a later analysis, co-occurring TCRs were grouped with DBSCAN, and TCRdist sequence similarity was added when clustering was performed within HLA-allele-positive subsets. Repertoires with fewer than 30,000 or more than 120,000 public chains, plus five repertoires with anomalous nucleotide sharing, were excluded from co-occurrence clustering. In TCRdb, the immuneACCESS table is reduced to in-frame sequences with V and J assigned. These tables do not hold every clone; where another copy was compared, an unresolved V gene accounts for under half, and the others remain unexplained. V, J and clone size are taken as reported in that table, and D and trimming were inferred from the DNA itself. This sample's records show 200,000 to 250,000 clones. The biggest ten clones account for about 1.1% of the sample.

This entry is derived from a study of cytomegalovirus exposure and HLA in healthy donors listed by TCRdb under 2017. At the level of the whole study: In an earlier analysis of some 610 of the donors, 250 to 300 Gb of sequence data and just under 120 million unique TCR beta sequences from 180 million or so T cells were reported. An early release that covered about 640 HLA-typed donors contained about 300 gigabases of sequencing data and 75 million to 100 million unique TCR sequences. Among the roughly 410 genotyped donors, about 85% belonged to the genetic ancestry cluster associated with self-reported Caucasian donors. The study was designed to test whether signatures of past pathogen exposure could be identified by cataloging public T cell receptors. The study used immunosequencing to profile the T cell repertoires of 666 subjects and linked those repertoires to cytomegalovirus serostatus. Along with the roughly 610-subject first cohort, a separate validation cohort of over a hundred different subjects was used. To predict cytomegalovirus infection status, the study brought together high-throughput TCR immunosequencing, statistical association of individual TCRs with disease status, and machine learning. A later analysis re-analyzed previously published TCR beta repertoires from 600 to 850 donors and added high-resolution HLA genotyping to study TCR occurrence patterns. Rather than drawing on any new phenotypic data, the later analysis identified candidate immune exposures from TCR beta sequences and the way those sequences occurred across donors. To decide whether each TCR beta V gene segment behaved as functional or pseudogenic, an earlier analysis of some 600 of the donors relied on high-throughput TCR beta sequencing. Alongside the repertoire data, information on donor age, sex, ethnicity and CMV serostatus was compiled. Genome-wide SNP genotypes for about three fifths of the 666 donors were used in a later genetic analysis, which treated that subset as a discovery cohort. All discovery cohort repertoires had been generated using a single sequencing platform. Both class I and class II loci were covered by HLA typing, at four-digit resolution. The number of typed donors differed by locus: about 629-630 for A, B, C, DRB1 and DQB1; approximately 540 for DQA1; some 610 for DPA1; and some 450 for DPB1. Roughly five DR-DQ haplotypes were treated as single units for association and clustering because of strong linkage in the cohort. On average, around 240,000 unique TCR beta nucleotide sequences were sequenced per donor among about 400 genotyped donors of the cohort, with 15% to 20% of those sequences being non-productive.

The cohort consisted of 600 to 750 healthy bone marrow donors. Cohort members were all nominally healthy when sampled, although unrecorded immune exposures were likely present. The donor was CMV seropositive and belonged to the group of around 300 seropositive cohort members. Every donor gave a peripheral blood sample, and the peripheral blood mononuclear cells from that sample were used for TCR beta sequencing. Genomic DNA was extracted from the blood cell samples with the Qiagen DNeasy Blood Extraction Kit. The research as a whole found: A later analysis associated 16,951 TCR beta sequences with specific HLA alleles at a false discovery rate of 0.05. The earlier analysis of around 600 of the donors excluded 15 to 20 rarely observed V segments, including chromosome 9 orphons, because counts were too low. According to the authors, the approach could potentially be generalized to other disease states and immunological phenotypes. The only immune exposure information available for the cohort was CMV serostatus. According to a later analysis, most CMV-associated TCR beta chains appeared to be HLA-restricted, and the HLA associations seemed to be driven largely by CMV exposure. Because HLA typing was missing for some donors at each locus, association tests included only the typed subset. The classifier was reported to diagnose cytomegalovirus status with high specificity and sensitivity in both the original and validation cohorts. Presence/absence analyses assumed roughly uniform sequencing depth across donors, an assumption that may not hold. A further reported finding was that TCR beta sequences accurately predicted the HLA-A and HLA-B alleles for most subjects in the first cohort. While some public TCRs were present in many individuals, most TCR sequences turned up only very rarely across donors. In vitro tests confirmed that a few of the cytomegalovirus-associated TCR beta chains recognize cytomegalovirus antigens. A cluster of highly shared sequence variants was judged likely to represent a technical artifact of the sequencing pipeline. In a later analysis, HLA-associated TCR beta chains were found to be more clonally expanded and to have lower generation probabilities than equally common non-associated chains. In this cohort, only TCR beta chains were sequenced, and detectable features were limited by the absence of alpha or paired-chain data. A later genetic analysis reported fewer N-insertions in productive TCRs among donors in an Asian-associated ancestry cluster than the roughly 670-donor mean. Because the 87-base-pair reads could not distinguish some IMGT-functional V segments, including TRBV6-2 and TRBV6-3, those segments were excluded. In the study, approximately 150 TCR beta chains were listed as associated with cytomegalovirus. In a later genetic analysis, a missense DCLRE1C variant was associated with V-gene and J-gene trimming of TCR beta chains, and the association was replicated in an independent cohort. A later analysis reported that several top co-occurrence clusters appeared linked to parvovirus B19, influenza, CMV and Epstein-Barr virus. A later analysis found that TCR association rates varied across HLA loci, with DRB1 alleles showing the most associated TCRs and HLA-C alleles the fewest. Linkage disequilibrium might explain the correlated functional status among segregating V segments, but an unknown experimental factor could not be ruled out. Assigning TCR associations to individual alleles was difficult when HLA alleles, especially DR and DQ, strongly co-occurred. In an earlier analysis of some 500 of the donors, most TCR beta V segments appeared in productive rearrangements about 90% or about 30% of the time, broadly matching IMGT annotations.

The sequenced material came from PBMCs. The sequence was obtained from a girl aged 2 to 9 in good health and CMV-seropositive. This chain is built from TRBV6-1 and TRBJ1-4, with 8 middle bases fitting TRBD1. DNA sequence: TGTGCCAGCAGCGAGGGACAGGAAGGCGTAAAACTGTTTTTT. It codes for CASSEGQEGVKLFF.